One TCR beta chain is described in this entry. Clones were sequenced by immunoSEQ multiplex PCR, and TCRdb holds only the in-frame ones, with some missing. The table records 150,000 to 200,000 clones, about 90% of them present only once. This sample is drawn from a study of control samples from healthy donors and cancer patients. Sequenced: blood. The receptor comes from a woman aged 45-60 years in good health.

In nucleotides, the CDR3 is TGTGCCAGCAGTTACGGGACGACCTCCTACGAGCAGTACTTC. Encoded protein: CASSYGTTSYEQYF. The genes are TRBV6-2 or TRBV6-3 and TRBJ2-7; D is tentatively TRBD1 or TRBD2 (5 bases each). Trimming took 2 bases from V and 0 from J, leaving 8 bases between them. This CDR3 comprises 14 residues. Germline V lookup: CDR1 MNHEY, CDR2 SVGEGT.